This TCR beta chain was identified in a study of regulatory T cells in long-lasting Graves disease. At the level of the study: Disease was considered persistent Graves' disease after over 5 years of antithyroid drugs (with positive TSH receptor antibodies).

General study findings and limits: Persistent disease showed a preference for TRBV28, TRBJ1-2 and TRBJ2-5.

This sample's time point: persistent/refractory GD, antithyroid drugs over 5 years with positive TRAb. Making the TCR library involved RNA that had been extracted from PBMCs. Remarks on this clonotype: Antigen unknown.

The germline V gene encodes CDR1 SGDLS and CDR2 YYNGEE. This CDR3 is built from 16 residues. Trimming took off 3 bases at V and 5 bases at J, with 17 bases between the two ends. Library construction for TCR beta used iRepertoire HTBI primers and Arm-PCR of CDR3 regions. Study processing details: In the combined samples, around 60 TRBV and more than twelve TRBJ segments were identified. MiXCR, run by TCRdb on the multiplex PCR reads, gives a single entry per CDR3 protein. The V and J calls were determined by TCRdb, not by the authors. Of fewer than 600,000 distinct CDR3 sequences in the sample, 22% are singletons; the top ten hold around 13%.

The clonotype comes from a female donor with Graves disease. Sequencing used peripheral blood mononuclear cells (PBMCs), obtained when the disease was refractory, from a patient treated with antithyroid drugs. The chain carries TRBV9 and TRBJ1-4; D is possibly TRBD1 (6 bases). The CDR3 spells CASSGPGGSYNEKLFF. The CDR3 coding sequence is TGTGCCAGCAGCGGACCGGGGGGCAGTTACAATGAAAAACTGTTTTTT. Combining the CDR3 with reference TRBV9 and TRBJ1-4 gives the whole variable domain DSGVTQTPKHLITATGQRVTLRCSPRSGDLSVYWYQQSLDQGLQFLIQYYNGEERAKGNILERFSAQQFPDLHSELNLSSLELGDSALYFCASSGPGGSYNEKLFFGSGTQLSVL.